The 19 T cell receptor beta chains presented below share a single source sample, sequenced in a study of CD8+CD57+ T cells in acquired aplastic anemia. Individuals selected for sequencing had exhibited CD8+CD57+ cell expansion on flow cytometry. Profiling of TCR beta VDJ combinations and CDR3 sequences used genomic DNA as template. MiXCR was run by TCRdb on the reads, yielding one entry per CDR3 protein. This table holds around 180,000 distinct CDR3 sequences, approximately 48% found once. Sequenced input: sorted CD4+, CD8+, or CD8+CD57+ T cells (not recorded which) from PBMCs. The receptors originated from a human donor with aplastic anemia.

In this sample, this clonotype turned up a few times. The chain joins TRBV3-1 to TRBJ2-2, with D uncertain. With 1 base removed from V and 0 bases from J, the gap between germline ends came to 9 bases. CDR1 is LGHDT and CDR2 is YNNKEL in the germline V gene (reference sequence). CDR3 length: 16 residues. CDR3 DNA: TGTGCCAGCAGCCAAGGCCTACTATCGAACACCGGGGAGCTGTTTTTT. Residues: CASSQGLLSNTGELFF.

This clonotype appeared many times. Written as DNA, the CDR3 is TGTGCCAGCAGCTCGGGAGGGGGTTCCTACGAGCAGTACTTC. It yields the protein CASSSGGGSYEQYF. The chain joins TRBV5-4 to TRBJ2-7; 8 nucleotides match TRBD2. V lost 3 bases and J lost 1; bases outside the gene matches: 3. Germline assignment: CDR1 SGHNT and CDR2 YYREEE (reference sequence). This CDR3 has 14 amino acids.

The table lists this clonotype with many counts. The rearrangement uses TRBV20-1 and TRBJ1-5; 7 bases are a match to TRBD1. V lost 5 bases to trimming and J lost 4 bases; unmatched junction nucleotides: 8. The CDR3 sequence is 14 residues long. The germline gives CDR1 DFQATT, CDR2 SNEGSKA (reference sequence). The CDR3 spells CSAGRDSWNQPQHF. The CDR3 bases are TGCAGTGCTGGTAGGGACAGTTGGAATCAGCCCCAGCATTTT.

This chain joins TRBV19 and TRBJ2-5; D ambiguous. The CDR3 extends over 12 amino acids. Germline CDR1 LNHDA, CDR2 SQIVND (reference sequence). With 5 bases removed from V and 9 bases from J, the gap between germline ends came to 13 bases. CDR3 bases: TGTGCCAGTAGTCGTCAGGTTCAGCCCCAGTACTTC. Its translation: CASSRQVQPQYF.

A remark on this clonotype: The conserved phenylalanine or tryptophan is not found at the CDR3 terminus, so this likely reflects a read error. The limits of the CDR3 on the DNA are not certain, so only TCRdb's listed CDR3 is given. The genes are TRBV2 and TRBJ2-2; the D call of TRBD1 is as the table states it, not checked on the DNA. The CDR3 numbers 10 amino acids, ends counted. Germline V CDR1 and CDR2: SNHLY, FYNNEI. The CDR3 sequence is CASRRGISSL.

This clonotype was picked up one time. A read error may produce the germline difference seen at one junction end. This chain uses TRBV7-8 with TRBJ2-1, with D tentatively TRBD2 (5 bases). Germline-derived CDR1 and CDR2 are SGHVS and FQNEAQ. There are 13 residues in the CDR3. CDR3 sequence (DNA): TGTGCTAGCAGCTTAGAGTTGAGGGATGAGCAGTTCTTC. Its protein is CASSLELRDEQFF.

J is TRBJ2-7 and V is TRBV10-3; D not certain. The V gene lost 3 bases and the J gene lost 5 bases, with 20 bases spanning the gap. CDR1 is ENHRY and CDR2 is SYGVKD in the germline V gene. The CDR3 length is 16 residues. CDR3 in amino acids: CAISDPLLGRSDEQYF. CDR3 bases: TGTGCCATCAGTGACCCTCTCCTGGGCAGGTCTGACGAGCAGTACTTC.

With regard to this clonotype: A much larger clonotype is one base distant, so this may be a read error. The chain carries TRBV4-2 and TRBJ2-7; 10 bases match TRBD1. The V and J ends lost 4 bases and 3 bases, in that order; junction bases with no gene match: 6. The CDR3 consists of 15 residues. In germline, CDR1 is LGHNA, CDR2 YNFKEQ. CDR3 DNA: TGTGCCAGCAGCCGAAGCGACAGGGGGCTCTACGAGCAGTACTTC. Encoded protein: CASSRSDRGLYEQYF.

The J gene is TRBJ1-6, the V gene TRBV20-1; D is uncertain. Trimming pared 3 bases from V and 6 bases from J, leaving 6 bases between. The germline CDR1 and CDR2 sequences are DFQATT and SNEGSKA (reference sequence). The CDR3 has 12 amino acids. CDR3: CSARMGNSPLHF. DNA for the CDR3: TGCAGTGCTAGGATGGGTAATTCACCCCTCCACTTT.

The V and J genes are TRBV24-1 and TRBJ2-1, with 11 positions matching TRBD2. After removal of 0 bases from V and 6 bases from J, the junction contained 12 bases not matched to a gene. Germline V lookup: CDR1 KGHDR, CDR2 SFDVKD. The CDR3 covers 19 residues. CDR3: CATSDLQGSSGGTTNEQFF. CDR3 in DNA: TGTGCCACCAGTGATTTGCAAGGTTCTAGCGGGGGGACGACCAATGAGCAGTTCTTC.

This clonotype was seen ten or more times. The V and J genes are TRBV7-2 and TRBJ2-1; no definite D call. Germline lookup yields CDR1 SGHTA and CDR2 FQGNSA. The V end lost 2 bases, the J end lost 8 bases, and 10 bases lay between the germline ends. CDR3 length equals 13 residues. CDR3 protein: CASSLRGVDEQFF. CDR3 nucleotides: TGTGCCAGCAGCTTAAGAGGTGTGGATGAGCAGTTCTTC.

The chain recombines TRBV10-3 with TRBJ1-4; D is uncertain. The CDR3 is made up of 15 amino acids. The ends were cut back, 4 bases at V and 0 bases at J, with 9 bases in the middle. Germline V gene lookup returns CDR1 ENHRY and CDR2 SYGVKD. CDR3 sequence reads: CAISGHGTTNEKLFF. The CDR3 nucleotides are TGTGCCATCAGTGGGCACGGGACAACTAATGAAAAACTGTTTTTT.

This clonotype occurred a few times. This chain uses TRBV20-1 with TRBJ1-2; tentative D call: TRBD1 (5 bases). Trimming cost V 6 bases and J 6 bases, with 14 bases left between them. CDR3 length: 12 residues. Germline assignment: CDR1 DFQATT and CDR2 SNEGSKA (reference sequence). The CDR3 DNA reads TGCAGTGCGGTGGGGGGACTGAATGGCTACACCTTC. The encoded protein is CSAVGGLNGYTF.

This clonotype was seen only a few times. V and J are TRBV3-1 and TRBJ2-3, with 7 bases matching TRBD2. The CDR3 sequence is 14 residues long. Trimming cost V 8 bases and J 1 base; bases outside gene matches: 6. Germline assignment: CDR1 LGHDT and CDR2 YNNKEL (reference sequence). The CDR3 sequence is CASRGRGGTDTQYF. In DNA form, the CDR3 reads TGTGCCAGCCGGGGGAGGGGTGGCACAGATACGCAGTATTTT.

This clonotype occurred once. A much larger clone is a single base away; this may be a read error. The chain recombines TRBV5-5 with TRBJ1-4; 9 bases match TRBD1. Germline trimming cut 0 bases from V and 8 bases from J; bases unmatched to any gene: 5. The length of the CDR3 is 15 residues. Germline CDR1 and CDR2: SGHKS and YYEKEE (reference sequence). CDR3 sequence (DNA): TGTGCCAGCAGCTTGGATGGGACAGGGATGGAAAAACTGTTTTTT. As protein: CASSLDGTGMEKLFF. The full variable domain, in which reference TRBV5-5 and TRBJ1-4 provide the parts outside the CDR3, is DAGVTQSPTHLIKTRGQQVTLRCSPISGHKSVSWYQQVLGQGPQFIFQYYEKEERGRGNFPDRFSARQFPNYSSELNVNALLLGDSALYLCASSLDGTGMEKLFFGSGTQLSVL.

This clonotype was observed at least ten times. The chain carries TRBV11-2 and TRBJ2-7; no clear D. CDR1 SGHAT and CDR2 FQNNGV come from the germline V gene. This CDR3 comprises 12 residues. The V end was cut by 0 bases, the J end by 5 bases, with 5 bases between. The CDR3 loop is CASSLDTHEQYF. CDR3 nucleotide sequence: TGTGCCAGCAGCTTAGATACGCACGAGCAGTACTTC.

Note on this clonotype: The CDR3 ends on some other residue instead of the conserved phenylalanine or tryptophan, so this is likely a read error. The gene calls are TRBV20-1 and TRBJ1-4, with TRBD1 as a possible D gene (6 bases). This CDR3 contains 13 residues. CDR1 is DFQATT and CDR2 is SNEGSKA in the germline V gene (reference sequence). Trimming removed 0 bases at V and 6 bases at J, with 8 bases between. The CDR3 reads CSARDAGDEKLFL. The CDR3 coding sequence is TGCAGTGCTAGAGATGCAGGGGATGAAAAACTGTTTCTT.

This clonotype showed up many times. V is TRBV4-1 and J is TRBJ2-7; 14 bases match TRBD2. Germline-derived CDR1 and CDR2 are MGHRA and YSYEKL. The CDR3 is 17 residues long. Trimming took 4 bases from V and 0 from J; bases not matched to a gene: 5. CDR3: CASSPPGLAGASYEQYF. CDR3 bases: TGCGCCAGCAGCCCTCCGGGACTAGCGGGGGCCTCCTACGAGCAGTACTTC.

At least ten counts were recorded for this clonotype. The CDR3 bases are TGCAGTGCTAGAGCCCCGGGGGCGGTCGATCAGCCCCAGCATTTT. Translated: CSARAPGAVDQPQHF. V gene TRBV20-1 combines with J gene TRBJ1-5; TRBD1 is a possible D gene (6 bases). This CDR3 contains 15 residues. Trimming shortened V by 1 base and J by 5 bases, and 15 bases separated the two germline ends. Looked up from germline, CDR1 is DFQATT and CDR2 is SNEGSKA (reference sequence).